The 28 T cell receptor beta chains below were found in one sample sequenced in a study of OX40 agonist ivuxolimab in advanced cancers. Data came from immunoSEQ multiplex PCR; TCRdb stores just in-frame clones and leaves some out. The sample lists around 150,000 clones, 90% occurring once. Here the sequenced sample was CD4+ or CD8+ T cells sorted from blood, taken in a trial of the OX40 agonist ivuxolimab. Receptors originate from an adult with an advanced solid tumor such as melanoma, head and neck, liver or kidney cancer.

This chain connects TRBV7-6 to TRBJ2-1; TRBD1 might be the D (5 bases). The germline CDR1 and CDR2 sequences are SGHVS and FNYEAQ. V was trimmed by 1 base and J by 9 bases, leaving 7 bases between them. This CDR3 spans 12 amino acids. The CDR3 DNA reads TGTGCCAGCAGCTTAGGACAGTCTGAGCAGTTCTTC. It is translated as CASSLGQSEQFF.

V and J are TRBV27 and TRBJ1-1, with 8 positions matching TRBD1. V was pared by 4 bases and J by 5 bases, with 3 bases of the junction left unmatched. This CDR3 has 13 residues. Germline V CDR1 and CDR2: MNHEY, SMNVEV (reference sequence). The CDR3 nucleotides are TGTGCCAGCAGTTACAGGGGGAGAACTGAAGCTTTCTTT. Translation: CASSYRGRTEAFF.

The chain combines TRBV28 with TRBJ1-4, with unresolved D. The CDR3 consists of 15 residues. CDR1 MDHEN and CDR2 SYDVKM come from the germline V gene. Trimming took off 5 bases at V and 8 bases at J, with 18 bases between the two ends. CDR3 sequence (DNA): TGTGCCAGCAGTCCGCACGGCGGAGGTGGGGAAAAACTGTTTTTT. Translated, it gives CASSPHGGGGEKLFF.

The rearrangement joins TRBV12-2 to TRBJ2-1. TRBV12-2 is recorded as a pseudogene. CDR3 size: 13 residues. CDR3 amino acids: CASRPKRHNEQFF. The CDR3 coding sequence is TGTGCAAGTCGCCCCAAGAGACACAATGAGCAGTTCTTC.

The chain recombines TRBV6-5 with TRBJ2-7; 8 bases match TRBD2. The CDR3 contains 16 residues. Per germline, CDR1 MNHEY and CDR2 SVGAGI. V trimming: 0 bases; J trimming: 1 base; junction bases outside the gene matches: 5. Here the CDR3 reads CASSYSGLVPSYEQYF. The CDR3 DNA sequence: TGTGCCAGCAGTTACTCGGGACTAGTCCCATCCTACGAGCAGTACTTC.

V gene TRBV7-3 combines with J gene TRBJ2-1; 14 bases are shared with TRBD2. The CDR3 extends over 15 amino acids. V gave up 6 bases and J gave up 9 bases; unmatched junction bases: 7. Germline V gives CDR1 SGHTA, CDR2 FQGTGA. The CDR3 DNA follows: TGTGCCAGCAGTCCCCCGGGACTAGCGGGAGTTGAGCAGTTCTTC. Translating gives CASSPPGLAGVEQFF.

The chain couples TRBV7-9 to TRBJ2-7; 10 bases map to TRBD2. The CDR3 consists of 15 residues. In germline, CDR1 is SEHNR, CDR2 FQNEAQ (reference sequence). The V gene end was trimmed by 3 bases and the J gene end by 5 bases; junction bases not matched to a gene: 7. The CDR3 DNA reads TGTGCCAGCAGCTTCACGGGACTAGCGCTAGACGAGCAGTACTTC. Amino acid sequence: CASSFTGLALDEQYF.

This rearrangement joins TRBV19 to TRBJ1-5, with TRBD1 matching 7 bases. J gave up 2 bases and V 7 bases, and 2 bases lay outside the gene matches. The CDR3 loop spans 13 amino acids. The germline V gene has CDR1 LNHDA and CDR2 SQIVND (reference sequence). CDR3 region: CASNGQGNQPQHF. Written as DNA, the CDR3 is TGTGCCAGTAACGGACAGGGCAATCAGCCCCAGCATTTT.

The table lists this clone with a few counts. This chain connects TRBV27 to TRBJ1-5; D may be TRBD1 (5 bases). V was trimmed by 8 bases and J by 3 bases, leaving 17 bases between them. CDR3 length: 15 amino acids. CDR1 is MNHEY and CDR2 is SMNVEV in the germline V gene (reference sequence). The CDR3 loop reads CASRDGGVTNQPQHF. CDR3 DNA: TGTGCCAGCCGGGACGGAGGGGTGACCAATCAGCCCCAGCATTTT.

This clone was seen a few times. V gene TRBV10-2 combines with J gene TRBJ1-5; D gene uncertain. From germline, CDR1 is WSHSY and CDR2 SAAADI. The CDR3 length is 13 residues. Trimming removed 0 bases at V and 7 bases at J, with 7 bases between. CDR3 coding DNA: TGCGCCAGCAGTGAGTCGAACGGGCAGCCCCAGCATTTT. Its protein product is CASSESNGQPQHF.

The chain joins TRBV19 to TRBJ2-3; 7 bases map to TRBD2. Germline loops: CDR1 LNHDA, CDR2 SQIVND (reference sequence). CDR3 length: 15 amino acids. Trimming cost V 6 bases and J 4 bases; bases outside gene matches: 10. CDR3 nucleotides: TGTGCCAGTAGAACCTGGGCGGGAGCCGCAGATACGCAGTATTTT. Its protein is CASRTWAGAADTQYF.

The J gene is TRBJ2-1, the V gene TRBV28; 7 nucleotides line up with TRBD2. With 5 bases clipped from V and 0 bases from J, the junction kept 16 bases outside the gene matches. Germline CDR1 is MDHEN and CDR2 is SYDVKM. The CDR3 runs 19 residues. The CDR3 DNA sequence: TGTGCCAGCAGTACGCCAGCGGGGAAATCGATTTCCTCCTACAATGAGCAGTTCTTC. This translates into CASSTPAGKSISSYNEQFF.

V and J are TRBV28 and TRBJ1-1; D may be TRBD1 (5 bases). The CDR3 has 13 residues. Trimming stripped 9 bases from V and 1 base from J, with 12 bases between. Germline CDR1 and CDR2: MDHEN and SYDVKM. CDR3 nucleotide sequence: TGTGCCAGTCAGGGACCCTGGAACACTGAAGCTTTCTTT. As protein: CASQGPWNTEAFF.

The CDR3 DNA follows: TGTGCCACCAGCAGAGATAGGGTAAACACAGATACGCAGTATTTT. Encoded protein: CATSRDRVNTDTQYF. V gene TRBV15 combines with J gene TRBJ2-3; the D is unclear. Trimming stripped 0 bases from V and 2 bases from J, with 9 bases between. CDR3 length: 15 residues. In germline, CDR1 is LNHNV, CDR2 YYDKDF (reference sequence).

This chain links TRBV7-2 with TRBJ2-1; D possibly corresponds to TRBD2 (6 bases). V shed 7 bases and J shed 3 bases, with 19 bases lying between them. CDR1 and CDR2 from the germline V gene are SGHTA and FQGNSA. The CDR3 has 16 residues. CDR3 region: CASKSTSPGLYNEQFF. The CDR3 DNA is TGTGCCAGCAAATCCACGAGTCCGGGACTCTACAATGAGCAGTTCTTC.

The V and J genes are TRBV5-1 and TRBJ2-5; D is possibly TRBD2 (6 bases). Germline CDR1 is SGHRS and CDR2 is YFSETQ. The CDR3 has 16 residues. V was trimmed by 0 bases and J by 3 bases, leaving 15 bases between them. The CDR3, as DNA: TGCGCCAGCAGCTTGGGGTTCGGCGGGATAAAAGAGACCCAGTACTTC. Its protein product is CASSLGFGGIKETQYF.

The chain uses TRBV19 and TRBJ2-3; tentatively, D is TRBD1 (6 bases). CDR1 and CDR2 from the germline V gene are LNHDA and SQIVND (reference sequence). V gave up 10 bases and J gave up 0 bases, with 14 bases separating them. CDR3 length: 14 residues. In DNA form, the CDR3 reads TGTGCCACCGGGGCAGGGGATAGCACAGATACGCAGTATTTT. It codes for CATGAGDSTDTQYF.

The chain employs TRBV7-3 and TRBJ1-1, with TRBD1 matching 7 bases. The CDR3 totals 15 residues. Per germline, CDR1 SGHTA and CDR2 FQGTGA. The V and J ends lost 5 bases and 1 base, in that order; junction bases with no gene match: 7. CDR3 sequence reads: CASSHGQATNTEAFF. The CDR3 DNA sequence: TGTGCCAGCAGCCACGGACAGGCCACGAACACTGAAGCTTTCTTT.

A single count supports this clone. J is TRBJ2-7 and V is TRBV10-3; tentative D call: TRBD1 (6 bases). CDR1 is ENHRY, CDR2 SYGVKD, per germline. Trimming stripped 6 bases from V and 3 bases from J, with 9 bases between. The CDR3 is made up of 12 amino acids. CDR3: CAIRDSYYEQYF. CDR3 in DNA: TGTGCCATCAGGGACAGTTACTACGAGCAGTACTTC.

J is TRBJ1-5 and V is TRBV28; D remains ambiguous. V was cut by 7 bases and J by 5 bases, with 9 bases left in between. Germline-derived CDR1 and CDR2 are MDHEN and SYDVKM. CDR3 length equals 12 residues. CDR3 sequence reads: CASTGGYQPQHF. CDR3 DNA: TGTGCCAGCACGGGCGGATATCAGCCCCAGCATTTT.

J is TRBJ1-4 and V is TRBV11-3; D call uncertain. The V end was cut by 5 bases, the J end by 6 bases, with 7 bases between. Looked up from germline, CDR1 is SGHNT and CDR2 is YENEEA. The CDR3 totals 12 residues. The CDR3 nucleotides read TGTGCCAGCAGCGGGTTCGATGAAAAACTGTTTTTT. Its protein product is CASSGFDEKLFF.

The chain has TRBV6-1 and TRBJ1-2; TRBD1 matches at 8 bases. The V gene end was trimmed by 1 base and the J gene end by 7 bases; junction bases not matched to a gene: 2. This CDR3 is built from 13 residues. The V gene's germline CDR1 is MNHNS and CDR2 SASEGT. The CDR3 spells CASSEGQGAGYTF. CDR3 nucleotides: TGTGCCAGCAGTGAAGGGCAGGGGGCTGGCTACACCTTC.

V is TRBV10-2 and J is TRBJ2-7, with D perhaps TRBD1 or TRBD2 (6 bases each). V lost 3 bases and J 6 bases, leaving 9 bases between the germline ends. The CDR3 covers 12 residues. Looked up from germline, CDR1 is WSHSY and CDR2 is SAAADI. CDR3 amino acids: CASSDSGAEQYF. In DNA form, the CDR3 reads TGCGCCAGCAGTGACTCGGGGGCCGAGCAGTACTTC.

The chain uses TRBV2 and TRBJ2-7; no clear D. V was pared by 5 bases and J by 3 bases, with 20 bases between. The CDR3 contains 16 residues. Germline assignment: CDR1 SNHLY and CDR2 FYNNEI. CDR3 sequence reads: CASSSQGGGAGYEQYF. The CDR3 DNA follows: TGTGCCAGCAGTTCTCAAGGCGGCGGAGCAGGCTACGAGCAGTACTTC. The whole variable domain, filled in from reference TRBV2 and TRBJ2-7, reads EPEVTQTPSHQVTQMGQEVILRCVPISNHLYFYWYRQILGQKVEFLVSFYNNEISEKSEIFDDQFSVERPDGSNFTLKIRSTKLEDSAMYFCASSSQGGGAGYEQYFGPGTRLTVT.

The genes are TRBV10-3 and TRBJ2-5; 12 bases fit TRBD1. The V and J ends lost 10 bases and 5 bases, in that order; junction bases with no gene match: 14. Per the germline V gene, CDR1 is ENHRY and CDR2 is SYGVKD. The CDR3 is 16 amino acids. The CDR3 DNA reads as TGTGCCACCAGAGGAAGTGGCGGGACAGGGGGCGAGACCCAGTACTTC. It encodes CATRGSGGTGGETQYF.

The V and J genes are TRBV14 and TRBJ2-1, with D uncertain. The CDR3 consists of 20 residues. Germline CDR1 reads SGHDN; CDR2 reads FVKESK. The ends were cut back, 1 base at V and 0 bases at J, with 22 bases in the middle. The CDR3 loop reads CASSQVRGRAYVSSYNEQFF. Written as DNA, the CDR3 is TGTGCCAGCAGCCAAGTTCGCGGACGCGCCTATGTTAGCTCCTACAATGAGCAGTTCTTC.

V and J are TRBV7-9 and TRBJ2-7; 9 bases are shared with TRBD1. V lost 5 bases, J lost 2 bases, and 4 bases stayed unmatched. Per the germline V gene, CDR1 is SEHNR and CDR2 is FQNEAQ (reference sequence). This CDR3 comprises 14 residues. This CDR3 reads CASSDRDRAYEQYF. Written as DNA, the CDR3 is TGTGCCAGCAGCGACCGGGACAGGGCCTACGAGCAGTACTTC. The variable domain in full, completed from reference TRBV7-9 and TRBJ2-7, reads DTGVSQNPRHKITKRGQNVTFRCDPISEHNRLYWYRQTLGQGPEFLTYFQNEAQLEKSRLLSDRFSAERPKGSFSTLEIQRTEQGDSAMYLCASSDRDRAYEQYFGPGTRLTVT.

The chain recombines TRBV9 with TRBJ1-5; maybe TRBD1 (6 bases). V dropped 4 bases and J dropped 5 bases, with 13 bases sitting between them. Germline V gene lookup returns CDR1 SGDLS and CDR2 YYNGEE. The length of the CDR3 is 14 residues. The CDR3 DNA reads as TGTGCCAGCAGCCCCGGCGGGGGCGATCAGCCCCAGCATTTT. Protein product: CASSPGGGDQPQHF.